The rows below give T cell receptor beta chains drawn from one sample of a study of blood T cell repertoires in COVID-19. TCRdb's copy holds only in-frame clones and misses some; the assay was immunoSEQ multiplex PCR. The data contain about 100,000 clones, 65% to 90% of them seen just once; the ten biggest clones take up approximately 2.6%. The sample consisted of PBMCs or T cells enriched from blood (not recorded which). Every receptor here comes from a woman between 50 and 59 years old who had recovered from COVID-19. The CDR3 runs from the conserved cysteine through the conserved F or W. Fields, in order: J gene, clone size, D gene, V gene, CDR3 DNA, CDR3 protein. D genes are given only for firm matches. A clone size is listed for some rows: how often the clone was seen (once, few, many), or a class if it is expanded.

J: TRBJ2-7
size: -
D: TRBD1
V: TRBV19
DNA: TGTGCCAGTACCAAAACCGGGACAGCGTCCTACGAGCAGTACTTC
CDR3: CASTKTGTASYEQYF

J: TRBJ1-1
size: once
D: -
V: TRBV19
DNA: TGTGCCAGCATTTCCGCCATGGGGGGAACTGAAGCTTTCTTT
CDR3: CASISAMGGTEAFF

J: TRBJ2-7
size: -
D: TRBD1
V: TRBV24-1
DNA: TGTGCCACCAGTTCGACAGGGGTACTCGAGCAGTACTTC
CDR3: CATSSTGVLEQYF

J: TRBJ2-2
size: -
D: TRBD1
V: TRBV5-1
DNA: TGCGCCAGCAGCTCCACGGGACAGGGGGCAGGCGGGGAGCTGTTTTTT
CDR3: CASSSTGQGAGGELFF

J: TRBJ1-1
size: -
D: -
V: TRBV11-2
DNA: TGTGCCAGCAGCTTAGCCGGGGGGCGCGGGACTGAAGCTTTCTTT
CDR3: CASSLAGGRGTEAFF

J: TRBJ1-5
size: once
D: -
V: TRBV6-5
DNA: TGTGCCAGCAGAGAGGAACAGCCCCAGCATTTT
CDR3: CASREEQPQHF

J: TRBJ2-3
size: -
D: TRBD2
V: TRBV9
DNA: TGTGCCAGCAGCGTAGAGACAGCGGGGGGGACAGATACGCAGTATTTT
CDR3: CASSVETAGGTDTQYF

J: TRBJ1-2
size: -
D: -
V: TRBV6-5
DNA: TGTGCCAGCAGTTATCAGATTGATGGCTACACCTTC
CDR3: CASSYQIDGYTF

J: TRBJ2-2
size: -
D: -
V: TRBV6-5
DNA: TGTGCCAGCAGTCTCCGTCGCAGCGGGGAGCTGTTTTTT
CDR3: CASSLRRSGELFF

J: TRBJ1-5
size: -
D: TRBD1
V: TRBV4-2
DNA: TGTGCCAGCAGCATTACCGGGACAGGCAATCAGCCCCAGCATTTT
CDR3: CASSITGTGNQPQHF

J: TRBJ1-4
size: -
D: -
V: TRBV28
DNA: TGTGCCAGCACTTTAGGGGGGGGGAAACTGTTTTTT
CDR3: CASTLGGGKLFF

J: TRBJ2-5
size: -
D: -
V: TRBV28
DNA: TGTGCCAGCAAAGAAGCCCAAGAGACCCAGTACTTC
CDR3: CASKEAQETQYF

J: TRBJ1-2
size: -
D: TRBD1
V: TRBV28
DNA: TGTGCCAGCAGTTCCCTCGTCGGGACAGGGGTCGGCTACACCTTC
CDR3: CASSSLVGTGVGYTF

J: TRBJ2-5
size: -
D: -
V: TRBV14
DNA: TGTGCCAGCAGCTCAGGGTTCCAAGAGACCCAGTACTTC
CDR3: CASSSGFQETQYF

J: TRBJ1-1
size: -
D: -
V: TRBV9
DNA: TGTGCCAGCAGGGGAAGGGGAGGGGGCACTGAAGCTTTCTTT
CDR3: CASRGRGGGTEAFF

J: TRBJ2-5
size: once
D: TRBD2
V: TRBV6-6
DNA: TGTGCCAGCAGCCCAGCGGGAGCCGAGACCCAGTACTTC
CDR3: CASSPAGAETQYF

J: TRBJ2-5
size: -
D: -
V: TRBV21-1
DNA: TGTGCCAGCAGCAAACGGAGAGAGGGCACGGAGACCCAGTACTTC
CDR3: CASSKRREGTETQYF

J: TRBJ2-3
size: once
D: -
V: TRBV5-1
DNA: TGCGCCAGCAGCCTAACAGGGTTAGGAAACACAGATACGCAGTATTTT
CDR3: CASSLTGLGNTDTQYF

J: TRBJ1-1
size: -
D: -
V: TRBV5-4
DNA: TGTGCCAGCAGTATTGGACGAGGGGGTGAAGCTTTCTTT
CDR3: CASSIGRGGEAFF

J: TRBJ1-6
size: -
D: -
V: TRBV10-3
DNA: TGTGCCACCTGGGACACCAATTCACCCCTCCACTTT
CDR3: CATWDTNSPLHF

J: TRBJ2-5
size: -
D: -
V: TRBV28
DNA: TGTGCCAGCAGCGATAGGAGCCCAAGAGAGACCCAGTACTTC
CDR3: CASSDRSPRETQYF

J: TRBJ1-3
size: -
D: TRBD1
V: TRBV5-5
DNA: TGTGCCAGCAGCTTGTCAGGGGGAATCTCTGGAAACACCATATATTTT
CDR3: CASSLSGGISGNTIYF

J: TRBJ2-7
size: -
D: -
V: TRBV19
DNA: TGTGCCAGTAGTAAGTCACCAGTCAACGAGCAGTACTTC
CDR3: CASSKSPVNEQYF

J: TRBJ1-2
size: -
D: -
V: TRBV12-3/TRBV12-4
DNA: TGTGCCAGCAGTCGACAGTCCTATGGCTACACCTTC
CDR3: CASSRQSYGYTF

J: TRBJ2-3
size: -
D: TRBD2
V: TRBV3-1/TRBV3-2
DNA: TGTGCCAGCAGCCAAGATATGAAGGGACTAGCGGGAGAGTATAGCACAGATACGCAGTATTTT
CDR3: CASSQDMKGLAGEYSTDTQYF

J: TRBJ1-1
size: few
D: -
V: TRBV30
DNA: TGTGCCTGGAGCCTACAGGGCACTGAAGCTTTCTTT
CDR3: CAWSLQGTEAFF

J: TRBJ1-2
size: -
D: -
V: TRBV9
DNA: TGTGCCAGCAGGGGAACAGGAAAGTCTAACTATGGCTACACCTTC
CDR3: CASRGTGKSNYGYTF

J: TRBJ2-2
size: few
D: TRBD1
V: TRBV5-1
DNA: TGCGCCAGCAGCTTGGACAGGGGGAGGACCGGGGAGCTGTTTTTT
CDR3: CASSLDRGRTGELFF

J: TRBJ2-3
size: few
D: TRBD1
V: TRBV2
DNA: TGTGCCAGCACTAAACAGGGGGCGGGAGATACGCAGTATTTT
CDR3: CASTKQGAGDTQYF

J: TRBJ1-1
size: -
D: -
V: TRBV5-4
DNA: TGTGCCAGCAGCTTGTATGGGTCAGGGAACACTGAAGCTTTCTTT
CDR3: CASSLYGSGNTEAFF